The clone carrying this T cell receptor beta chain was detected only once. Original processing methods: Estimated nucleated cell counts came from reference gene primer amplification. Libraries were prepared by immunoSEQ multiplex PCR; TCRdb keeps only in-frame clonotypes and omits some of them. The DNA was the basis for D and trimming; V, J and clone size are from that table. This table has around 460,000 clones, approximately 90% appearing once. These data belong to a study of blood T cell repertoires in COVID-19. The CDR3 consists of 14 residues. V dropped 0 bases and J dropped 7 bases, with 11 bases sitting between them. CDR1 and CDR2 from the germline V gene are SGHRS and YFSETQ.

The genes are TRBV5-1 and TRBJ1-5; possible D gene TRBD1, 5 bases. The sequencing sample was made of peripheral blood. This TCR derives from a man aged 18 to 29 with COVID-19, enrolled during active disease. The chain's CDR3 is CASSLEPQGQPQHF. In DNA, the CDR3 is TGCGCCAGCAGCTTGGAGCCCCAGGGACAGCCCCAGCATTTT.